Presented here are 14 T cell receptor beta chains from one specimen sequenced in a study of blood T cell repertoires in COVID-19. Clones were sequenced by immunoSEQ multiplex PCR, and TCRdb holds only the in-frame ones, with some missing. The sample has 100,000 to 150,000 clones, 55% to 75% seen once. What was sequenced was peripheral blood. These TCRs come from a woman between 65 and 79 years old with acute or convalescent COVID-19.

The table lists this clone with a few counts. The chain uses TRBV6-5 and TRBJ1-5; no clear D gene. Trimming removed 0 bases from V and 0 bases from J, with 6 bases in between. The germline V gene has CDR1 MNHEY and CDR2 SVGAGI. This CDR3 is built from 15 residues. CDR3 DNA sequence: TGTGCCAGCAGTTACTCGAGACATAGCAATCAGCCCCAGCATTTT. It codes for CASSYSRHSNQPQHF.

CDR3 sequence (DNA): TGTGCCAGTAACTTTAACAGTGGTAATCAGCCCCAGCATTTT. It translates to CASNFNSGNQPQHF. This chain joins TRBV19 and TRBJ1-5; D ambiguous. Germline values: CDR1 LNHDA, CDR2 SQIVND (reference sequence). Trimming left V 7 bases short and J 4 bases short, with 14 bases between. This CDR3 contains 14 residues.

The chain is built from TRBV27 and TRBJ1-5; 9 bases agree with TRBD1. CDR1 and CDR2 (germline): MNHEY, SMNVEV (reference sequence). V trimming: 8 bases; J trimming: 7 bases; junction bases outside the gene matches: 3. CDR3 length: 12 amino acids. The CDR3 here is CASRTGVQPQHF. CDR3 DNA: TGTGCCAGCCGGACAGGGGTCCAGCCCCAGCATTTT.

This chain uses TRBV6-5 with TRBJ2-7; 9 bases map to TRBD1. The V gene end was trimmed by 8 bases and the J gene end by 5 bases; junction bases not matched to a gene: 7. The CDR3 is 13 residues long. Germline CDR1 reads MNHEY; CDR2 reads SVGAGI. CDR3 DNA: TGTGCCAGCGGTCTAACAGGGGGCCACGAGCAGTACTTC. Translating it yields CASGLTGGHEQYF.

This clone turned up a few times. This sequence joins TRBV5-1 and TRBJ2-7; D may be TRBD2 (5 bases). The CDR3 is made up of 14 amino acids. Per germline, CDR1 SGHRS and CDR2 YFSETQ. Trimming removed 4 bases from V and 2 bases from J, with 13 bases in between. The DNA for the CDR3 is TGCGCCAGCAGCCGTGATGAGGGCACCTACGAGCAGTACTTC. Its translation is CASSRDEGTYEQYF.

V and J are TRBV7-3 and TRBJ2-5; the match to TRBD1 covers 8 bases. Germline trimming cut 4 bases from V and 7 bases from J; bases unmatched to any gene: 8. The CDR3 has 14 amino acids. Germline V lookup: CDR1 SGHTA, CDR2 FQGTGA. CDR3 nucleotides: TGTGCCAGCAGCTCCTCAGGGGGCCAGGGGACCCAGTACTTC. It codes for CASSSSGGQGTQYF.

This clone was seen a single time. The J gene is TRBJ2-2, the V gene TRBV5-1, with 13 positions matching TRBD2. Germline V gene sequence: CDR1 SGHRS, CDR2 YFSETQ. The CDR3 is 17 residues long. J lost 6 bases, V lost 4 bases, and 9 bases had no gene match. The CDR3 nucleotides read TGCGCCAGCAGCCCACGGACTAGCGGGAGCACCCCCGGGGAGCTGTTTTTT. Encoded protein: CASSPRTSGSTPGELFF.

The J gene is TRBJ2-3, the V gene TRBV2, with TRBD2 matching 10 bases. This CDR3 spans 17 amino acids. The trim removed 2 bases at V and 1 base at J, leaving 6 bases unmatched. CDR1 and CDR2 from the germline V gene are SNHLY and FYNNEI. The CDR3 protein is CASSERLAGVGTDTQYF. CDR3 nucleotides: TGTGCCAGCAGTGAACGGCTAGCGGGAGTTGGCACAGATACGCAGTATTTT.

The chain is built from TRBV10-2 and TRBJ1-5; tentatively, D is TRBD1 (5 bases). Trimming took off 8 bases at V and 5 bases at J, with 10 bases between the two ends. CDR3 length equals 12 residues. Germline V lookup: CDR1 WSHSY, CDR2 SAAADI. CDR3 in amino acids: CASRTGDQPQHF. CDR3 coding DNA: TGCGCCAGCCGCACGGGGGATCAGCCCCAGCATTTT.

The rearrangement links TRBV5-1 to TRBJ1-3; a possible D gene is TRBD1 (5 bases). Germline loops: CDR1 SGHRS, CDR2 YFSETQ. V lost 4 bases, J lost 1 base, and 9 bases lay in between. This CDR3 has 14 amino acids. The CDR3 sequence: CASSPTGSGNTIYF. The CDR3 coding sequence is TGCGCCAGCAGCCCTACAGGTTCTGGAAACACCATATATTTT.

The chain carries TRBV7-6 and TRBJ2-4; 9 positions match TRBD2. J gave up 3 bases and V 3 bases, and 6 bases lay outside the gene matches. Looked up from germline, CDR1 is SGHVS and CDR2 is FNYEAQ. The CDR3 extends over 16 amino acids. The CDR3 coding sequence is TGTGCCAGCAGCTTCGAAGCGGGGGGAAGCAAAAACATTCAGTACTTC. This encodes CASSFEAGGSKNIQYF.

This clone showed up just a few times. The chain has TRBV6-5 and TRBJ2-7; possible D gene TRBD1, 5 bases. This CDR3 has 11 residues. From germline, CDR1 is MNHEY and CDR2 SVGAGI. V was trimmed by 11 bases and J by 6 bases, leaving 14 bases between them. CDR3 region: CASATDSEQYF. The CDR3 DNA follows: TGTGCCTCGGCTACAGACAGCGAGCAGTACTTC.

This clone occurred a few times. The chain combines TRBV6-2 or TRBV6-3 with TRBJ1-5; weak D call: TRBD1 (6 bases). The length of the CDR3 is 16 residues. Germline CDR1 MNHEY, CDR2 SVGEGT. V shed 5 bases and J shed 3 bases, with 17 bases lying between them. The CDR3 bases are TGTGCCAGCAGTAGTGGAACAGGGCTTTCCAATCAGCCCCAGCATTTT. This encodes CASSSGTGLSNQPQHF.

This clone was seen a single time. The gene calls are TRBV9 and TRBJ2-3, with D possibly being TRBD1 (6 bases). The length of the CDR3 is 14 residues. Trimming shortened V by 4 bases and J by 4 bases, and 13 bases separated the two germline ends. Germline values: CDR1 SGDLS, CDR2 YYNGEE. The CDR3 spells CASSPHTGSDTQYF. The CDR3 DNA reads TGTGCCAGCAGCCCCCATACAGGGTCAGATACGCAGTATTTT. Full variable domain (remainder filled in from reference TRBV9 and TRBJ2-3): DSGVTQTPKHLITATGQRVTLRCSPRSGDLSVYWYQQSLDQGLQFLIQYYNGEERAKGNILERFSAQQFPDLHSELNLSSLELGDSALYFCASSPHTGSDTQYFGPGTRLTVL.